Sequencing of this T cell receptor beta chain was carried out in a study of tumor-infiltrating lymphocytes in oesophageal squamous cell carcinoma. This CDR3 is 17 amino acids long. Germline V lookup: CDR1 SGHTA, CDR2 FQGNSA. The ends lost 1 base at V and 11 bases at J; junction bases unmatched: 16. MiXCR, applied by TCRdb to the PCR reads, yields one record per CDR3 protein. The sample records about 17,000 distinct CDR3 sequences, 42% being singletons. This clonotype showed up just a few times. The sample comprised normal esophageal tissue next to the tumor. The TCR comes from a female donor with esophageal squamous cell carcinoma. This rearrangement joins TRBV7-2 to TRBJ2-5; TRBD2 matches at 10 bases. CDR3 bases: TGTGCCAGCAGCTTAGGAGCGGGAGGGCGCCATCACAATGAGCAGTACTTC. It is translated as CASSLGAGGRHHNEQYF.